These T cell receptor beta chains were read from a single sample in a study of shared clonotypes between healthy human individuals. The protocol was immunoSEQ multiplex PCR, while the TCRdb copy is restricted to in-frame clones and leaves out a portion. Counted here are roughly 2.4 million clones, around 95% occurring once; the ten biggest clones make up 0.13%. Sequences were obtained from naive CD4+ T cells sorted from blood. These receptors all come from a man aged 18 to 29 in good health. Both conserved end residues are part of each CDR3. D genes are given only for firm matches. Clone size, where shown, is once, few, many, or a class for clones that have expanded.

d_call,v_call,clone_size,j_call,cdr3_nt,cdr3_aa
.,TRBV5-5,once,TRBJ2-7,TGTGCCAGCAGTCATCGCTACGAGCAGTACTTC,CASSHRYEQYF
.,TRBV5-1,few,TRBJ2-2,TGCGCCAGCAGCTCCCCCAGTGGTACCGGGGAGCTGTTTTTT,CASSSPSGTGELFF
.,TRBV11-2,once,TRBJ2-1,TGTGCCAGCAGCTACGGCCAACGCTATGAGCAGTTCTTC,CASSYGQRYEQFF
.,TRBV19,.,TRBJ2-4,TGTGCCAGTAGTATAGGGTGGGGAGGTCTAGCCAAAAACATTCAGTACTTC,CASSIGWGGLAKNIQYF
.,TRBV12-1,.,TRBJ2-7,TGTGCCAGCGGCCGGGCCAGGGGCTACATCTCCTACGAGCAGTACTTC,CASGRARGYISYEQYF
.,TRBV18,once,TRBJ2-7,TGTGCCAGCTCACCACCTTGGCCAGTGAGCGAGCAGTACTTC,CASSPPWPVSEQYF
.,TRBV7-2,once,TRBJ1-6,TGTGCCAGCAGCTTAGGCCTGGGAGGTTTTTCACCCCTCCACTTT,CASSLGLGGFSPLHF
TRBD1,TRBV5-1,.,TRBJ2-5,TGCGCCAGCAGAGAACGGGACAGGGCGGGAGAGACCCAGTACTTC,CASRERDRAGETQYF
.,TRBV27,.,TRBJ2-5,TGTGCCAGCAGCACTTCCTACGGGCCCGGGGAGACCCAGTACTTC,CASSTSYGPGETQYF
.,TRBV7-9,.,TRBJ1-4,TGTGCCAGCAGCCAGGGTGTAGTGGGGGAAAAACTGTTTTTT,CASSQGVVGEKLFF
.,TRBV10-3,few,TRBJ2-7,TGTGCCATCAGTGAGTCGGAGACGGTTACCTACGAGCAGTACTTC,CAISESETVTYEQYF
.,TRBV28,.,TRBJ2-4,TGTGCCAGCAGCCCCGCCGGGAGTCCTCTAGCCAAAAACATTCAGTACTTC,CASSPAGSPLAKNIQYF
.,TRBV5-1,.,TRBJ1-6,TGCGCCAGCAGCTTGGCCGCGACAAGCCATAATTCACCCCTCCACTTT,CASSLAATSHNSPLHF
.,TRBV10-2,.,TRBJ2-4,TGCGCCAGCACCTCAGCGAATATAGCCAAAAACATTCAGTACTTC,CASTSANIAKNIQYF
TRBD1,TRBV28,.,TRBJ1-6,TGTGCCAGCACGTCACAGGGGTTCGTGGATTCACCCCTCCACTTT,CASTSQGFVDSPLHF
TRBD2,TRBV10-3,.,TRBJ2-7,TGTGCCATCAGTGAGTCTGTACTAGCGGGAGGAGAGCAGTACTTC,CAISESVLAGGEQYF
.,TRBV10-3,.,TRBJ1-6,TGTGCCATCAGCGACCCGAGCGCTTCTTTTAATTCACCCCTCCACTTT,CAISDPSASFNSPLHF
TRBD1,TRBV11-2,.,TRBJ1-2,TGTGCCAGCAGCTTAGTGGCCAGGGGGCATGACTATGGCTACACCTTC,CASSLVARGHDYGYTF
.,TRBV6-4,.,TRBJ2-2,TGTGCCAGCAGTATCAAACAGGGTGGGACCGGGGAGCTGTTTTTT,CASSIKQGGTGELFF
.,TRBV5-4,.,TRBJ2-7,TGTGCCAGCAGTACAGGGAGTATGCAGTACTTC,CASSTGSMQYF
.,TRBV9,.,TRBJ2-3,TGTGCCAGCAGCGTAGCGGTTTGGGGGGCTAGCACAGATACGCAGTATTTT,CASSVAVWGASTDTQYF
TRBD1,TRBV6-1,.,TRBJ2-2,TGTGCCAGCAACTTAGGGGGCCGGACCGGGGAGCTGTTTTTT,CASNLGGRTGELFF
.,TRBV4-1,.,TRBJ1-5,TGCGCCAGCAGCGCCCCAGGGACCTTGCAGCCCCAGCATTTT,CASSAPGTLQPQHF
TRBD1,TRBV6-5,.,TRBJ1-5,TGTGCCAGCAGTTTTGACAGGGCTCAGCCCCAGCATTTT,CASSFDRAQPQHF
.,TRBV29-1,.,TRBJ2-7,TGCAGCGTTGAACAGCGGTCGGGGAGGGAGCAGTACTTC,CSVEQRSGREQYF
.,TRBV10-1,.,TRBJ2-3,TGCGCCAGCAGTGAGTCCGGTGGAACAGATACGCAGTATTTT,CASSESGGTDTQYF
.,TRBV5-1,.,TRBJ2-1,TGCGCCAGCAGCTTGGGGTCCCCCTCCTACAATGAGCAGTTCTTC,CASSLGSPSYNEQFF
.,TRBV5-4,.,TRBJ2-3,TGTGCCAGCAGCTTGAATACAGAGCAGTATTTT,CASSLNTEQYF
.,TRBV13,once,TRBJ2-3,TGTGCCAGCAGCCTACACATCAACGGCCCCACAGATACGCAGTATTTT,CASSLHINGPTDTQYF
.,TRBV11-2,.,TRBJ2-3,TGTGCCAGCAGCTTAGTGGGAAAAATGGGATCCCCGCGCACAGATACGCAGTATTTT,CASSLVGKMGSPRTDTQYF
.,TRBV30,.,TRBJ2-7,TGTGCCTGGAGTGTAAGCCTCCGGAGCCCGGTATACGAGCAGTACTTC,CAWSVSLRSPVYEQYF
TRBD2,TRBV5-6,.,TRBJ2-7,TGTGCCAGCAGGGTGGGATTGGGCGGGAGTAGCAACGAGCAGTACTTC,CASRVGLGGSSNEQYF
.,TRBV21-1,.,TRBJ1-6,TGTGCCAGCAGCTCTCCCGGGACAGGGAATTCACCCCTCCACTTT,CASSSPGTGNSPLHF
.,TRBV27,.,TRBJ1-2,TGTGCCAGCAGTTTAGGGATCGGCTATGGCTACACCTTC,CASSLGIGYGYTF
.,TRBV20-1,.,TRBJ1-1,TGCAGTGCTAGAGATGGGTTCGAAGCTTTCTTT,CSARDGFEAFF
.,TRBV5-6,once,TRBJ2-1,TGTGCCAGCAGCTTTACTCGGAACATGGCCTACAATGAGCAGTTCTTC,CASSFTRNMAYNEQFF
.,TRBV2,.,TRBJ1-3,TGTGCCAGCAGTGAGGGCAGATACTCTGGAAACACCATATATTTT,CASSEGRYSGNTIYF
.,TRBV9,once,TRBJ1-1,TGTGCCAGCAGCGCCCTCAGCCACACTGAAGCTTTCTTT,CASSALSHTEAFF
TRBD1,TRBV9,.,TRBJ1-2,TGTGCCAGCAGCGTAGACGACAGGGGCGCAGAGGGCTACACCTTC,CASSVDDRGAEGYTF
.,TRBV5-1,.,TRBJ1-4,TGCGCCAGCAGCTGGGGACACAATAATGAAAAACTGTTTTTT,CASSWGHNNEKLFF
TRBD2,TRBV12-5,.,TRBJ2-7,TGTGCTAGTGGTTTGGGATGGCCGGGGGGAGAGCAGTACTTC,CASGLGWPGGEQYF
.,TRBV7-6,.,TRBJ2-2,TGTGCCAGCCGCGACCTGGAGGGGGCGCTAACCGGGGAGCTGTTTTTT,CASRDLEGALTGELFF
.,TRBV5-4,.,TRBJ2-3,TGTGCCAGCAGCACAACTCGCCTTAGCATTGGTACGCAGTATTTT,CASSTTRLSIGTQYF
.,TRBV2,.,TRBJ2-2,TGTGCCAGCATGGGGACCGCGAGAAATACCGGGGAGCTGTTTTTT,CASMGTARNTGELFF
.,TRBV7-9,once,TRBJ1-1,TGTGCCAGCAACCCGACAGGAGAGAACACTGAAGCTTTCTTT,CASNPTGENTEAFF
TRBD1,TRBV4-3,.,TRBJ1-4,TGCGCCAGCAGCCAAGTGGACAGGGATAATGAAAAACTGTTTTTT,CASSQVDRDNEKLFF
TRBD2,TRBV5-1,.,TRBJ2-3,TGCGCCAGCAGCTCGAGGACTAGCGGGGGCACAGATACGCAGTATTTT,CASSSRTSGGTDTQYF
.,TRBV7-6,.,TRBJ2-2,TGTGCCAGCAGCTTACGTCTTTTACGACAAGGGACCGGGGAGCTGTTTTTT,CASSLRLLRQGTGELFF